This TCR beta chain was obtained from a study of cytomegalovirus exposure and HLA in healthy donors. This CDR3 has 13 amino acids. CDR1 is SNHLY, CDR2 FYNNEI, per germline. Trimming stripped 7 bases from V and 7 bases from J, with 14 bases between. A remark on this clone: The antigen is unknown.

Findings and limits, study-wide: It was shown in a later analysis that HLA-associated TCR beta chains were more clonally expanded than other, equally common chains. A few V segments could not be told apart, such as TRBV6-2 and TRBV6-3, and were left out. Some TCR beta chains (around 160 of them) were listed as cytomegalovirus-associated. When analyzed later, a missense DCLRE1C variant was found to be linked to TCR beta V- and J-gene trimming.

Use of 60 Vbeta and 13 Jbeta primers characterized the PCR. Profiling relied on immunoSEQ multiplex PCR, and the TCRdb table lists in-frame clones only, not all of them. Among 150,000 to 180,000 clones listed, under 80% were seen once. This clonotype originated in a man aged 30-40 years in good health and CMV-seronegative. The V and J genes are TRBV2 and TRBJ1-5; D possibly corresponds to TRBD1 (6 bases). The sequenced sample consisted of PBMCs. The CDR3 nucleotides read TGTGCCAGCAATCCAGGGGAATCGCAGCCCCAGCATTTT. Its protein is CASNPGESQPQHF. The whole variable domain, remainder taken from reference TRBV2 and TRBJ1-5, is EPEVTQTPSHQVTQMGQEVILRCVPISNHLYFYWYRQILGQKVEFLVSFYNNEISEKSEIFDDQFSVERPDGSNFTLKIRSTKLEDSAMYFCASNPGESQPQHFGDGTRLSIL.